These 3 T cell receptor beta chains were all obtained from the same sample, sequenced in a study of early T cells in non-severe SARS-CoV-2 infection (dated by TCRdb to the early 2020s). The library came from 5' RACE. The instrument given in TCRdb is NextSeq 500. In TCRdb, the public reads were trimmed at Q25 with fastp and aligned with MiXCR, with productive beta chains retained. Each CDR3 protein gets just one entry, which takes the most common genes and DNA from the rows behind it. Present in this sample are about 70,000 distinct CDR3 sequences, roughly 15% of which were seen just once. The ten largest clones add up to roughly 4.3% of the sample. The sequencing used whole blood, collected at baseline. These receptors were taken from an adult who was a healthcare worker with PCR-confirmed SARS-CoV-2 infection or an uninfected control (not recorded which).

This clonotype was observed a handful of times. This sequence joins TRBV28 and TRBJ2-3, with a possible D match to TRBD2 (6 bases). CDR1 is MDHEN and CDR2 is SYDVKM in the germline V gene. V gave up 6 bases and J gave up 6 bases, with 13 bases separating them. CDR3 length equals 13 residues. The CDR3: CASRTGAPDTQYF. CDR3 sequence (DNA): TGTGCCAGCAGGACGGGAGCACCCGATACGCAGTATTTT.

DNA of the CDR3: TGTGCCAGCAGCGCCACCCAGGGATTTGAAGCTTTCTTT. Amino acid sequence: CASSATQGFEAFF. This chain links TRBV6-6 with TRBJ1-1, with D perhaps matching TRBD1 (5 bases). CDR1 and CDR2 from the germline V gene are MNHNY and SVGAGI (reference sequence). V lost 6 bases, J lost 7 bases, and 15 bases lay in between. The CDR3 is 13 residues long.

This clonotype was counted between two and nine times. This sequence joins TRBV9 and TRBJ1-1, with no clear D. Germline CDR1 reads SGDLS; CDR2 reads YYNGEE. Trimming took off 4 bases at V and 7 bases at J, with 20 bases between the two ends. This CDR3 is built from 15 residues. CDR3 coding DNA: TGTGCCAGCAGCCCATACCCCGCCGCCCACATTGAAGCTTTCTTT. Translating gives CASSPYPAAHIEAFF. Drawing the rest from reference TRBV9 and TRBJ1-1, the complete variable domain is DSGVTQTPKHLITATGQRVTLRCSPRSGDLSVYWYQQSLDQGLQFLIQYYNGEERAKGNILERFSAQQFPDLHSELNLSSLELGDSALYFCASSPYPAAHIEAFFGQGTRLTVV.